The next 5 T cell receptor beta chains were all read from a single sample in a study of OX40 agonist ivuxolimab in advanced cancers. This table comes from immunoSEQ multiplex PCR, and its TCRdb copy is limited to in-frame clones, with some not included. Of about 64,000 clones in the sample, about 85% are singletons; the top ten hold around 2.9%. The material was CD4+ or CD8+ T cells sorted from blood, obtained in a trial of the OX40 agonist ivuxolimab. All receptors derive from an adult with an advanced solid tumor such as melanoma, head and neck, liver or kidney cancer.

This clone was observed a handful of times. V gene TRBV10-1 combines with J gene TRBJ2-1, with TRBD1 matching 7 bases. Germline loops: CDR1 WNHNN, CDR2 SYGVQD (reference sequence). The CDR3 is made up of 13 amino acids. The V gene end was trimmed by 0 bases and the J gene end by 11 bases; junction bases not matched to a gene: 4. CDR3 sequence: CASSESGQSKQFF. The CDR3 nucleotides are TGCGCCAGCAGTGAGTCGGGACAGTCGAAGCAGTTCTTC.

This CDR3 is CASSLDRGQPQHF. The CDR3 DNA follows: TGTGCCAGCAGCTTGGACAGGGGACAGCCCCAGCATTTT. The chain uses TRBV7-2 and TRBJ1-5; TRBD1 aligns across 9 bases. CDR3 size: 13 residues. With 3 bases clipped from V and 7 bases from J, the junction kept 1 base outside the gene matches. Germline CDR1 SGHTA, CDR2 FQGNSA.

This rearrangement joins TRBV18 to TRBJ2-3; D call uncertain. The CDR3 runs to 12 residues. The V gene lost 3 bases and the J gene lost 6 bases, with 7 bases spanning the gap. Germline-derived CDR1 and CDR2 are KGHSH and LQKENI. CDR3 loop: CASSPRMDTQYF. Here the CDR3 DNA reads TGTGCCAGCTCACCCAGGATGGATACGCAGTATTTT.

V gene TRBV18 combines with J gene TRBJ1-5, with 9 bases aligning to TRBD1. There are 16 residues in the CDR3. The germline gives CDR1 KGHSH, CDR2 LQKENI. The V and J ends lost 2 bases and 4 bases, in that order; junction bases with no gene match: 6. DNA of the CDR3: TGTGCCAGCTCACCAAACTGGGACAGGGATAATCAGCCCCAGCATTTT. Residues: CASSPNWDRDNQPQHF. Based on the CDR3 plus reference TRBV18 and TRBJ1-5, the full variable domain is NAGVMQNPRHLVRRRGQEARLRCSPMKGHSHVYWYRQLPEEGLKFMVYLQKENIIDESGMPKERFSAEFPKEGPSILRIQQVVRGDSAAYFCASSPNWDRDNQPQHFGDGTRLSIL.

V and J are TRBV20-1 and TRBJ2-5; D is ambiguous. Trimming removed 5 bases at V and 9 bases at J, with 10 bases between. CDR3 length: 10 amino acids. In germline, CDR1 is DFQATT, CDR2 SNEGSKA (reference sequence). CDR3 in amino acids: CSARRKAQYF. The CDR3 DNA sequence: TGCAGTGCTCGCCGCAAGGCCCAGTACTTC.